This T cell receptor beta chain was retrieved from a study of T cell responses to AZD1222 COVID-19 vaccine (dated by TCRdb to the early 2020s). With respect to the entire study: A total of 230 to 250 trial participants underwent TCR sequencing, of whom about 210 had received two doses of AZD1222 and some 25 had received two doses of the MenACWY control vaccine. Enrollment into the trials was organized by age into subgroups of 18-55, 56-69 and 70-plus years, and those subgroups contained about 150, 27 and 61 TCR-sequenced participants, respectively.

The time point label, read with the paper, signifies: baseline before first vaccination. In light of the paper, this sample's treatment or condition label describes: meningococcal conjugate vaccine given as trial control. The vaccinee samples were drawn from two UK trials, COV001 and COV002, one of which was a single-blind randomized controlled phase 2/3 trial testing AZD1222 (ChAdOx1 nCoV-19) in healthy adults. For TCRbeta chain sequencing, PBMC samples were collected from trial participants at day 0 and at day 28 after the second dose. About this clone: Its antigen specificity is not known. Nothing much larger sits one base from this clone, and base qualities are not available.

From the cysteine through the phenylalanine, the CDR3 covers 15 amino acids. The retained sequence is limited to the CDR3, 45 bases, with the frame set at the first base. Sequences SGHNT (CDR1) and YYREEE (CDR2) are obtained from the germline V gene (reference sequence). V is pruned by 4 bases and J by 5 bases, leaving 11 bases of the junction without a gene match. Overall study results and their limits: After two AZD1222 doses, both the breadth and the depth of spike-specific TCRs were significantly higher than at day 0 and than in MenACWY recipients. Only 5 to 7 AZD1222 recipients were SARS-CoV-2 seropositive at baseline, limiting conclusions about previously exposed vaccinees. Epitopes outside the regions mutated in the B.1.351 and B.1.1.7 variants were reportedly recognized by nearly half of the unique spike-specific TCRs. Vaccine-associated CD4 TCRs spanned the whole spike protein, with dominant responses in regions 160-218 and 743-854. Most participants were white British and females outnumbered males, and the authors suggested that clonal diversity may have been underestimated. No day 14 peak-response samples were available, so repertoires were characterized only after the peak T cell response. The 56-69-year group was small, and its depth increase did not reach significance, likely because of low power.

The CDR3 regions of human TCRbeta chains were analyzed by immunosequencing. The authors processed their data as follows. TCRs in the repertoires were matched against a reference library of SARS-CoV-2-specific TCRs that had been generated with the MIRA antigen-specificity platform. Breadth was defined as the fraction of unique TCRs that were SARS-CoV-2-associated, and depth was defined as the fraction of total T cells that were SARS-CoV-2-associated. Using the MIRA data, each spike-specific TCR was assigned both to the spike region to which the TCR was reactive and to a CD4 or CD8 class. Log10-transformed breadth and depth values were compared by one-way ANOVA with Sidak's multiple comparisons tests. TCRdb re-hosts the immuneACCESS table, in-frame sequences only. Its copies lack some clones; in the studies checked, an unresolved V gene accounts for under half of them, and the cause for the rest is not known. The V and J calls and clone size are taken from that table; D and trimming were inferred from the DNA. Recorded for this sample are tens of thousands of clones; around 90% of them occurred a single time. The top ten hold approximately 4.7% of the sample.

This receptor was taken from an adult in good health. Source: peripheral blood, taken on day 0 of MenACWY control vaccination. The chain joins TRBV5-4 to TRBJ2-5, and 7 bases in between align with TRBD1. The DNA is as follows: TGTGCCAGCAGCCCTCTCGCTGGCAGGGGGGAGACCCAGTACTTC. The encoded protein is CASSPLAGRGETQYF.